Below are 2 T cell receptor beta chains sequenced from a single sample in a study of T cells after yellow fever vaccination. TCRdb called the 5' RACE reads again in MiXCR, with one record for every CDR3 protein. The data contain some 350,000 distinct CDR3 sequences, 8.5% to 9% of them singletons. The source was PBMCs, collected on the day of the first yellow fever vaccination. The receptors stem from a man aged 18-30 years who received the YFV17D yellow fever vaccine.

The chain employs TRBV20-1 and TRBJ2-7; TRBD2 might be the D (7 bases). Germline V gene sequence: CDR1 DFQATT, CDR2 SNEGSKA (reference sequence). The V and J ends lost 6 bases and 0 bases respectively, with 24 bases between them. The CDR3 covers 17 residues. CDR3 bases: TGCAGTGCCAAGGGGGGGTACCGTGGCGGGCCCTCCTACGAGCAGTACTTC. Its protein is CSAKGGYRGGPSYEQYF.

This clonotype was seen ten or more times. The V call is TRBV27, the J call TRBJ2-1; a weak D match, TRBD1 (5 bases). The CDR3 is 11 amino acids. The V end was cut by 8 bases, the J end by 11 bases, with 13 bases between. The V gene's germline CDR1 is MNHEY and CDR2 SMNVEV (reference sequence). The CDR3, as DNA: TGTGCCAGCCGCAGGGTCGGGCAGCAGTTCTTC. This codes for CASRRVGQQFF.